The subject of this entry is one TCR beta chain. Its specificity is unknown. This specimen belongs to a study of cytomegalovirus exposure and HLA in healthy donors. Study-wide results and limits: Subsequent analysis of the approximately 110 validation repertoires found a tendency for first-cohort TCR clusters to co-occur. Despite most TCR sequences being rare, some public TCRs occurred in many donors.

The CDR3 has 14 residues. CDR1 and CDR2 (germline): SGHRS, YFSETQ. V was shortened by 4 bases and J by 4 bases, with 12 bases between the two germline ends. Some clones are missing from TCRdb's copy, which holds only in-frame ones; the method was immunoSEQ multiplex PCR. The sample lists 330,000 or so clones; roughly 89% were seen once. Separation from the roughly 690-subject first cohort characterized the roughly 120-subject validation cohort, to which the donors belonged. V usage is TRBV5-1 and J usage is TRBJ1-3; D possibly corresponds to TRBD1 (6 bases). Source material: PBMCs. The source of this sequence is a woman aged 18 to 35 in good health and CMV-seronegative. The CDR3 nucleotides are TGCGCCAGCAGCGCCGGGACAAGGGGAAACACCATATATTTT. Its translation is CASSAGTRGNTIYF.